These 27 T cell receptor beta chains were sequenced from one sample in a study of immune evolution from preneoplasia to lung adenocarcinoma (dated by TCRdb to about 2021). The method was the immunoSEQ multiplex PCR assay. TCRdb mirrors the immuneACCESS table, restricted to in-frame sequences. Some clones are absent from its copies; in checked studies, under half trace to an unresolved V gene, and the reason for the others is unknown. Across this sample there are 14,000 or so clones, with 75% to 90% seen only once. The top ten clones comprise 4.9% of the sample. The material sequenced was FFPE minimally invasive lung adenocarcinoma tissue. Reading the label with the study, this specimen's cell subset or site is: micro-invasive lung adenocarcinoma (MIA). The receptors were gathered from a person between 65 and 79 years old with lung adenocarcinoma.

The genes are TRBV29-1 and TRBJ1-1; tentatively, D is TRBD1 (5 bases). Per the germline V gene, CDR1 is SQVTM and CDR2 is ANQGSEA. V lost 8 bases and J lost 1, with 14 bases in between. There are 13 residues in the CDR3. The CDR3 reads CSPNLRGNTEAFF. CDR3 nucleotides: TGCAGCCCTAACCTAAGGGGGAACACTGAAGCTTTCTTT. The full variable domain, completed using reference TRBV29-1 and TRBJ1-1, is SAVISQKPSRDICQRGTSLTIQCQVDSQVTMMFWYRQQPGQSLTLIATANQGSEATYESGFVIDKFPISRPNLTFSTLTVSNMSPEDSSIYLCSPNLRGNTEAFFGQGTRLTVV.

This clone was seen only a few times. The genes are TRBV28 and TRBJ2-7, with D perhaps TRBD1 or TRBD2 (5 bases each). Trimming removed 7 bases at V and 4 bases at J, with 17 bases between. The CDR3 spans 14 residues. The germline V gene encodes CDR1 MDHEN and CDR2 SYDVKM. CDR3 DNA sequence: TGTGCCAGCACGGGTCGGGGCGGTACTTACGAGCAGTACTTC. Translated, it gives CASTGRGGTYEQYF.

The V call is TRBV19, the J call TRBJ2-1, with 12 bases lining up with TRBD2. The length of the CDR3 is 17 residues. V lost 5 bases to trimming and J lost 5 bases; unmatched junction nucleotides: 10. CDR1 is LNHDA, CDR2 SQIVND, per germline (reference sequence). CDR3 in amino acids: CASSSFSLAGGNNEQFF. For the CDR3, the DNA is TGTGCCAGTAGTTCCTTTAGTCTAGCGGGAGGGAACAATGAGCAGTTCTTC.

This chain links TRBV28 with TRBJ1-2, with D hard to call. With 3 bases removed from V and 8 bases from J, the gap between germline ends came to 7 bases. The CDR3 loop spans 11 amino acids. The germline CDR1 and CDR2 sequences are MDHEN and SYDVKM. The CDR3 sequence is CASSFEGGYTF. Here the CDR3 DNA reads TGTGCCAGCAGTTTTGAAGGGGGCTACACCTTC.

The gene calls are TRBV15 and TRBJ2-5, with 10 bases aligning to TRBD2. With the DNA end fitting TRBJ2-7 better, the J assignment may be wrong. This CDR3 is 13 amino acids long. CDR1 and CDR2 (germline): LNHNV, YYDKDF (reference sequence). The CDR3 bases are TGTGCCACCAGCGCAAGCGGGAGGGACGAGCAGTACTTC. Its translation: CATSASGRDEQYF.

Note on this clone: Other DNA sequences in the same sample also yield this CDR3. The chain is built from TRBV30 and TRBJ1-1; the match to TRBD1 covers 10 bases. Germline V gene sequence: CDR1 GTSNPN, CDR2 SVGIG (reference sequence). The CDR3 contains 13 residues. The V gene end was trimmed by 5 bases and the J gene end by 5 bases; junction bases not matched to a gene: 5. As DNA, the CDR3 is TGTGCCTGGGTAGGACAGGGGGGGACTGAAGCTTTCTTT. Its protein is CAWVGQGGTEAFF.

CDR3 protein: CASSLWWAPSSYNEQFF. CDR3 bases: TGTGCCAGCAGCCTATGGTGGGCACCCAGCTCCTACAATGAGCAGTTCTTC. The V and J genes are TRBV21-1 and TRBJ2-1; the table gives TRBD1 as D, unverified against the DNA. TRBV21-1 represents a pseudogene. The CDR3 is 17 amino acids.

The rearrangement joins TRBV19 to TRBJ2-3, with TRBD2 identical over 10 bases. The germline gives CDR1 LNHDA, CDR2 SQIVND (reference sequence). V gave up 7 bases and J gave up 5 bases; unmatched junction bases: 6. This CDR3 has 14 amino acids. This CDR3 is CASKTSGMGDTQYF. CDR3 bases: TGTGCCAGTAAAACTAGCGGGATGGGAGATACGCAGTATTTT.

The chain carries TRBV27 and TRBJ1-6; 7 bases map to TRBD1. The CDR3 totals 17 residues. The germline V gene has CDR1 MNHEY and CDR2 SMNVEV (reference sequence). J was trimmed by 2 bases and V by 4 bases; bases with no gene match: 8. CDR3 coding DNA: TGTGCCAGCAGTTCTCGGGGACAGCTCACCTATAATTCACCCCTCCACTTT. It translates to CASSSRGQLTYNSPLHF.

This chain joins TRBV7-3 and TRBJ2-5; 8 nucleotides match TRBD2. The V segment lost 2 bases and the J segment 2 bases; nucleotides outside the gene matches: 7. The CDR3 is made up of 16 amino acids. The V gene's germline CDR1 is SGHTA and CDR2 FQGTGA. The CDR3 loop reads CASSLGIAGRQETQYF. The CDR3 nucleotides read TGTGCCAGCAGCTTAGGGATAGCGGGAAGGCAAGAGACCCAGTACTTC.

The chain has TRBV6-1 and TRBJ1-4; no firm D call. Germline assignment: CDR1 MNHNS and CDR2 SASEGT. The length of the CDR3 is 16 residues. Trimming left V 4 bases short and J 4 bases short, with 16 bases between. In DNA form, the CDR3 reads TGTGCCAGCAGTGTAAATCCCGGGATCCATAATGAAAAACTGTTTTTT. Its protein is CASSVNPGIHNEKLFF.

The chain employs TRBV2 and TRBJ1-1, with D maybe TRBD1 (5 bases). This CDR3 comprises 12 residues. V was shortened by 7 bases and J by 5 bases, with 11 bases between the two germline ends. Germline V gene data show CDR1 as SNHLY and CDR2 as FYNNEI. This CDR3 reads CASNQGITEAFF. The CDR3 DNA reads as TGTGCCAGCAATCAGGGTATAACTGAAGCTTTCTTT. Filled out from reference TRBV2 and TRBJ1-1, the complete variable domain reads EPEVTQTPSHQVTQMGQEVILRCVPISNHLYFYWYRQILGQKVEFLVSFYNNEISEKSEIFDDQFSVERPDGSNFTLKIRSTKLEDSAMYFCASNQGITEAFFGQGTRLTVV.

The V gene is TRBV9, the J gene TRBJ2-3, with 7 bases identical to TRBD2. This CDR3 region has 15 residues. The junction had 7 bases not matched to a gene; V was cut back by 4 bases and J by 2 bases. Per the germline V gene, CDR1 is SGDLS and CDR2 is YYNGEE. Written as DNA, the CDR3 is TGTGCCAGCAGCCCTTCCGGGACTAACACAGATACGCAGTATTTT. Amino acid sequence: CASSPSGTNTDTQYF.

V usage is TRBV7-6 and J usage is TRBJ2-7, with TRBD2 matching over 11 bases. This CDR3 is 17 amino acids long. CDR1 and CDR2 (germline): SGHVS, FNYEAQ. Unmatched junction bases numbered 12, after V lost 5 bases and J lost 3 bases. CDR3 in DNA: TGTGCCAGCAGCGAGGAATTCATTAGCGGGGGGGACTACGAGCAGTACTTC. It translates to CASSEEFISGGDYEQYF.

The V and J genes are TRBV10-1 and TRBJ2-7; no definite D call. CDR3 length equals 13 residues. Trimming took 3 bases from V and 3 from J, leaving 9 bases between them. CDR1 and CDR2 (germline): WNHNN, SYGVQD (reference sequence). Here the CDR3 reads CASSDAADYEQYF. The CDR3 DNA reads TGCGCCAGCAGTGACGCGGCAGACTACGAGCAGTACTTC.

This chain links TRBV6-1 with TRBJ1-5; D gene uncertain. Germline V gives CDR1 MNHNS, CDR2 SASEGT. V was shortened by 2 bases and J by 3 bases, with 5 bases between the two germline ends. This CDR3 has 13 amino acids. The CDR3 sequence: CASSESLNQPQHF. The CDR3, as DNA: TGTGCCAGCAGTGAAAGCCTCAATCAGCCCCAGCATTTT.

Here the CDR3 DNA reads TGTGCCAGCAGTTATTCCATGAAATACGAGCAGTACTTC. Translating it yields CASSYSMKYEQYF. This chain uses TRBV5-6 with TRBJ2-7, with no clear D. The germline V and J ends were trimmed by 5 bases and 4 bases, with 13 bases remaining between them. The CDR3 is 13 amino acids. The germline V gene has CDR1 SGHDT and CDR2 YYEEEE.

This clone showed up just once. This chain joins TRBV28 and TRBJ2-7; D is possibly TRBD1 (5 bases). The CDR3 loop spans 9 amino acids. Germline V lookup: CDR1 MDHEN, CDR2 SYDVKM. The V gene lost 8 bases and the J gene lost 9 bases, with 8 bases spanning the gap. The CDR3 region is CASPQGQYF. CDR3 nucleotide sequence: TGTGCCAGCCCCCAGGGGCAGTACTTC.

This chain links TRBV5-1 with TRBJ2-3, with D perhaps matching TRBD1 (6 bases). The CDR3 has 14 amino acids. Germline values: CDR1 SGHRS, CDR2 YFSETQ. The V and J ends lost 0 bases and 5 bases respectively, with 10 bases between them. The CDR3 protein is CASSLDRARDTQYF. For the CDR3, the DNA is TGCGCCAGCAGCTTGGACAGGGCGAGAGATACGCAGTATTTT. The full variable domain, completed using reference TRBV5-1 and TRBJ2-3, is KAGVTQTPRYLIKTRGQQVTLSCSPISGHRSVSWYQQTPGQGLQFLFEYFSETQRNKGNFPGRFSGRQFSNSRSEMNVSTLELGDSALYLCASSLDRARDTQYFGPGTRLTVL.

V gene TRBV7-9 combines with J gene TRBJ1-4; tentative D call: TRBD1 (5 bases). The V end lost 5 bases, the J end lost 8 bases, and 18 bases lay between the germline ends. The germline V gene has CDR1 SEHNR and CDR2 FQNEAQ (reference sequence). This CDR3 is built from 15 residues. Here the CDR3 DNA reads TGTGCCAGCAGCAAATGGGACGTAGGCCGAGAAAAACTGTTTTTT. Protein sequence: CASSKWDVGREKLFF. Variable domain in full (rest from reference TRBV7-9 and TRBJ1-4): DTGVSQNPRHKITKRGQNVTFRCDPISEHNRLYWYRQTLGQGPEFLTYFQNEAQLEKSRLLSDRFSAERPKGSFSTLEIQRTEQGDSAMYLCASSKWDVGREKLFFGSGTQLSVL.

V usage is TRBV7-9 and J usage is TRBJ2-7; 7 positions match TRBD1. The CDR3 has 15 residues. V shed 5 bases, J shed 0 bases, and the junction held 7 bases outside the gene matches. CDR1 is SEHNR, CDR2 FQNEAQ, per germline (reference sequence). CDR3 protein: CASSPRDSISYEQYF. The CDR3 DNA sequence: TGTGCCAGCAGCCCAAGGGACAGTATCTCCTACGAGCAGTACTTC.

V and J are TRBV7-6 and TRBJ1-1; D call uncertain. V lost 6 bases and J 0 bases, leaving 14 bases between the germline ends. The CDR3 totals 15 residues. Germline V lookup: CDR1 SGHVS, CDR2 FNYEAQ. The chain's CDR3 is CASRAKEGLNTEAFF. The CDR3 nucleotides are TGTGCCAGCAGGGCGAAAGAAGGCTTGAACACTGAAGCTTTCTTT.

The rearrangement uses TRBV25-1 and TRBJ2-4; D may be TRBD1 (6 bases). This CDR3 contains 18 residues. The V end lost 1 base, the J end lost 1 base, and 17 bases lay between the germline ends. Germline assignment: CDR1 MGHDK and CDR2 SYGVNS. Here the CDR3 DNA reads TGTGCCAGCAGTGAATGGCCGGAACAGGGAAAGGCCAAAAACATTCAGTACTTC. It specifies CASSEWPEQGKAKNIQYF.

The CDR3 sequence: CASTTGNTEAFF. The CDR3 nucleotides are TGTGCCAGCACCACGGGAAACACTGAAGCTTTCTTT. The chain employs TRBV28 and TRBJ1-1; D is unclear. V was clipped by 7 bases and J by 2 bases, with 8 bases between them. CDR1 MDHEN and CDR2 SYDVKM come from the germline V gene. The CDR3 sequence is 12 residues long.

Concerning this clone: The junction departs from germline at one end; a sequencing error may be responsible. The rearrangement links TRBV7-7 to TRBJ1-1; the match to TRBD1 covers 7 bases. CDR1 is SSHAT and CDR2 is FNYEAQ in the germline V gene (reference sequence). The CDR3 runs to 17 residues. The CDR3 loop is CASSPYHSDRRNTEAFF. As DNA, the CDR3 is TGTGCTAGCAGCCCTTATCATTCGGACAGGAGGAACACTGAAGCTTTCTTT.

This sequence joins TRBV27 and TRBJ2-1; D is possibly TRBD1 or TRBD2 (6 bases each). The V gene's germline CDR1 is MNHEY and CDR2 SMNVEV (reference sequence). The V and J ends lost 4 bases and 7 bases respectively, with 17 bases between them. The CDR3 has 15 residues. CDR3 sequence: CASSSVRGRRNEQFF. CDR3 coding DNA: TGTGCCAGCAGTTCTGTCCGGGGGCGCAGGAATGAGCAGTTCTTC.

V usage is TRBV15 and J usage is TRBJ2-7; no clear D. The V and J ends lost 0 bases and 3 bases respectively, with 9 bases between them. Germline V gene data show CDR1 as LNHNV and CDR2 as YYDKDF (reference sequence). The CDR3 is 14 residues long. The CDR3 sequence: CATSRDHTSYEQYF. The CDR3 bases are TGTGCCACCAGCAGAGATCACACGAGCTACGAGCAGTACTTC.